One and the same sample provided the 27 T cell receptor beta chains below, sequenced in a study of shared clonotypes between healthy human individuals. Measured with immunoSEQ multiplex PCR; TCRdb has only the in-frame clones, and not every one. The table shows about 710,000 clones, with roughly 72% occurring only once. The source material was memory CD4+ T cells sorted from blood. Subset denoted: CD45RA-negative fraction. These receptors originate from a woman aged 25-40 years in good health.

This clone was detected ten times or more. The gene calls are TRBV7-9 and TRBJ2-1, with unresolved D. This CDR3 is built from 16 residues. Between the trimmed V and J ends, which lost 1 base and 11 bases, there was a span of 21 bases. Germline-derived CDR1 and CDR2 are SEHNR and FQNEAQ (reference sequence). The CDR3 reads CASSLDTAASTHQQFF. In DNA, the CDR3 is TGTGCCAGCAGCTTAGACACAGCTGCGTCCACCCACCAGCAGTTCTTC.

The rearrangement links TRBV18 to TRBJ1-3; tentatively, D is TRBD1 (5 bases). The CDR3 is 14 amino acids. The germline CDR1 and CDR2 sequences are KGHSH and LQKENI. Trimming took 4 bases from V and 2 from J, leaving 9 bases between them. The CDR3 region has the DNA TGTGCCAGCTCACTGTCGGGGCCTGGAAACACCATATATTTT. It specifies CASSLSGPGNTIYF.

V is TRBV14 and J is TRBJ1-4; D uncertain. CDR1 and CDR2 from the germline V gene are SGHDN and FVKESK. Between the trimmed V and J ends, which lost 1 base and 0 bases, there was a span of 15 bases. The CDR3 spans 18 residues. Written as DNA, the CDR3 is TGTGCCAGCAGCCAAGGGGCGGCGAGCCACACAACTAATGAAAAACTGTTTTTT. This translates into CASSQGAASHTTNEKLFF.

This clone was counted ten times or more. This chain links TRBV7-8 with TRBJ2-7; the match to TRBD2 covers 7 bases. The CDR3 contains 13 residues. J lost 3 bases, V lost 4 bases, and 3 bases had no gene match. Germline values: CDR1 SGHVS, CDR2 FQNEAQ. In nucleotides, the CDR3 is TGTGCCAGCAGCTCGTTAGCGGGCTACGAGCAGTACTTC. As protein: CASSSLAGYEQYF.

The rearrangement uses TRBV30 and TRBJ1-1; D ambiguous. This CDR3 has 13 amino acids. The V end lost 3 bases, the J end lost 0 bases, and 8 bases lay between the germline ends. Germline V gene lookup returns CDR1 GTSNPN and CDR2 SVGIG (reference sequence). CDR3 nucleotide sequence: TGTGCCTGGAGAGCGCAATTGAACACTGAAGCTTTCTTT. Amino acids: CAWRAQLNTEAFF.

This clone appeared a single time. The chain joins TRBV7-9 to TRBJ1-2; a weak D match, TRBD1 (5 bases). The V end was cut by 4 bases, the J end by 7 bases, with 19 bases between. This CDR3 contains 15 residues. The germline V gene has CDR1 SEHNR and CDR2 FQNEAQ (reference sequence). The CDR3 is CASSSQAATVCGYTF. CDR3 in DNA: TGTGCCAGCAGCTCTCAGGCGGCGACAGTCTGTGGCTACACCTTC.

Only a few counts were recorded for this clone. J is TRBJ1-1 and V is TRBV27; a weak D match, TRBD1 (6 bases). V gave up 4 bases and J gave up 5 bases, with 17 bases separating them. Germline V gives CDR1 MNHEY, CDR2 SMNVEV (reference sequence). The CDR3 loop spans 15 amino acids. This CDR3 is CASSSYRVRSTEAFF. CDR3 nucleotide sequence: TGTGCCAGCAGTTCTTACAGGGTTAGGTCGACTGAAGCTTTCTTT.

The J gene is TRBJ2-2, the V gene TRBV5-1; the D is unclear. Germline V gene data show CDR1 as SGHRS and CDR2 as YFSETQ. The germline V and J ends were trimmed by 0 bases and 1 base, with 10 bases remaining between them. The CDR3 is 16 amino acids. The CDR3 sequence: CASSLGTDQNTGELFF. The CDR3 DNA reads TGCGCCAGCAGCTTGGGGACCGACCAGAACACCGGGGAGCTGTTTTTT.

This clone turned up a few times. This chain uses TRBV30 with TRBJ1-5; a weak D match, TRBD1 (5 bases). Deletions cut 2 bases from V and 2 bases from J, with 10 bases between. The CDR3 loop spans 14 amino acids. Looked up from germline, CDR1 is GTSNPN and CDR2 is SVGIG (reference sequence). As DNA, the CDR3 is TGTGCCTGGAGTTTGGGAGGGGGCAATCAGCCCCAGCATTTT. It is translated as CAWSLGGGNQPQHF.

This clone came up a few times. Additional DNA sequences in this sample encode the identical CDR3. The gene calls are TRBV5-1 and TRBJ1-1, with unresolved D. This CDR3 region has 15 residues. Germline CDR1 is SGHRS and CDR2 is YFSETQ. Trimming stripped 0 bases from V and 0 bases from J, with 9 bases between. CDR3 DNA sequence: TGCGCCAGCAGCTTGGCCGTAGGGATGAACACTGAAGCTTTCTTT. Protein sequence: CASSLAVGMNTEAFF. Full variable domain (rest looked up from reference TRBV5-1 and TRBJ1-1): KAGVTQTPRYLIKTRGQQVTLSCSPISGHRSVSWYQQTPGQGLQFLFEYFSETQRNKGNFPGRFSGRQFSNSRSEMNVSTLELGDSALYLCASSLAVGMNTEAFFGQGTRLTVV.

On this clone: The junction does not match germline at one end; this may be a read error. The chain combines TRBV7-2 with TRBJ2-7, with a tentative D call TRBD1 (5 bases). The CDR3 is 14 residues long. The V gene's germline CDR1 is SGHTA and CDR2 FQGNSA. Here the CDR3 reads CASSLEQASFEQYF. The CDR3 DNA reads as TGTGCCAGCAGCTTAGAACAGGCCTCCTTCGAGCAGTACTTC.

This clone came up many times. This chain connects TRBV2 to TRBJ2-3; 8 nucleotides align to TRBD2. CDR1 is SNHLY and CDR2 is FYNNEI in the germline V gene. The CDR3 is 13 amino acids. The ends lost 6 bases at V and 5 bases at J; junction bases unmatched: 4. The CDR3 region is CASSGTRGDTQYF. The CDR3 coding sequence is TGTGCCAGCAGCGGGACTAGAGGAGATACGCAGTATTTT. The full variable domain, in which reference TRBV2 and TRBJ2-3 provide the parts outside the CDR3, is EPEVTQTPSHQVTQMGQEVILRCVPISNHLYFYWYRQILGQKVEFLVSFYNNEISEKSEIFDDQFSVERPDGSNFTLKIRSTKLEDSAMYFCASSGTRGDTQYFGPGTRLTVL.

The CDR3 spells CASSRTSSYNEQFF. In DNA, the CDR3 is TGTGCCAGTAGTCGCACGAGCTCCTACAATGAGCAGTTCTTC. The chain recombines TRBV19 with TRBJ2-1; D uncertain. Germline CDR1 reads LNHDA; CDR2 reads SQIVND (reference sequence). Between the trimmed V and J ends, which lost 5 bases and 0 bases, there was a span of 8 bases. The CDR3 covers 14 residues.

This clone was observed a few times. The chain links TRBV2 to TRBJ1-1; D remains ambiguous. This CDR3 region has 11 residues. CDR1 SNHLY and CDR2 FYNNEI come from the germline V gene. Trimming removed 7 bases at V and 4 bases at J, with 7 bases between. CDR3: CASKGSTEAFF. The CDR3 bases are TGTGCCAGCAAAGGGAGCACTGAAGCTTTCTTT.

The chain recombines TRBV4-2 with TRBJ2-2, with D possibly called TRBD1 or TRBD2 (5 bases each). CDR3 length: 15 residues. Per the germline V gene, CDR1 is LGHNA and CDR2 is YNFKEQ. The V gene lost 3 bases and the J gene lost 3 bases, with 11 bases spanning the gap. In DNA, the CDR3 is TGTGCCAGCAGCCAGGGGATGGGGGACACCGGGGAGCTGTTTTTT. Translation: CASSQGMGDTGELFF.

The chain carries TRBV28 and TRBJ1-5; possible D gene TRBD1, 5 bases. The germline V gene encodes CDR1 MDHEN and CDR2 SYDVKM. This CDR3 spans 18 amino acids. Trimming removed 7 bases at V and 5 bases at J, with 27 bases between. CDR3 coding DNA: TGTGCCAGCACCCCAAAGGAGGCAGGGATTTGGGCCGATCAGCCCCAGCATTTT. Amino acids: CASTPKEAGIWADQPQHF.

Many counts were recorded for this clone. The chain employs TRBV7-2 and TRBJ2-5; maybe TRBD2 (5 bases). This CDR3 comprises 14 residues. CDR1 is SGHTA and CDR2 is FQGNSA in the germline V gene. Deletions cut 9 bases from V and 2 bases from J, with 16 bases between. The CDR3 coding sequence is TGTGCCAGTAAAGAGGGATACCTTCAAGAGACCCAGTACTTC. Protein sequence: CASKEGYLQETQYF.

The V gene is TRBV30, the J gene TRBJ1-3; D gene unclear. V was trimmed by 3 bases and J by 4 bases, leaving 7 bases between them. Germline V gene sequence: CDR1 GTSNPN, CDR2 SVGIG (reference sequence). This CDR3 has 12 residues. CDR3 residues: CAWSIQGNTIYF. CDR3 DNA: TGTGCCTGGAGCATACAGGGAAACACCATATATTTT.

The V gene is TRBV7-9, the J gene TRBJ2-7; 12 positions agree with TRBD2. Germline V gene data show CDR1 as SEHNR and CDR2 as FQNEAQ (reference sequence). J was trimmed by 5 bases and V by 3 bases; bases with no gene match: 5. The CDR3 spans 15 residues. CDR3 protein: CASSLLTSGSNEQYF. Written as DNA, the CDR3 is TGTGCCAGCAGCTTGCTGACTAGCGGGAGCAACGAGCAGTACTTC.

Concerning this clone: Distinct nucleotide sequences in the sample also encode this CDR3. V gene TRBV5-1 combines with J gene TRBJ2-5; weak D call: TRBD1 (6 bases). V was pared by 4 bases and J by 3 bases, with 13 bases between. The germline gives CDR1 SGHRS, CDR2 YFSETQ. The CDR3 is made up of 14 amino acids. CDR3: CASSPGTPKETQYF. For the CDR3, the DNA is TGCGCCAGCAGCCCCGGGACACCCAAAGAGACCCAGTACTTC.

The V and J genes are TRBV28 and TRBJ2-4, with D maybe TRBD2 (7 bases). From germline, CDR1 is MDHEN and CDR2 SYDVKM. The CDR3 runs 15 residues. Trimming took off 6 bases at V and 6 bases at J, with 18 bases between the two ends. CDR3 coding DNA: TGTGCCAGCAGACCAGGGGTCGGGGGGCGAAACATTCAGTACTTC. Translation gives CASRPGVGGRNIQYF.

This rearrangement joins TRBV4-1 to TRBJ1-3; D is uncertain. The germline V gene encodes CDR1 MGHRA and CDR2 YSYEKL. The CDR3 totals 19 residues. Deletions cut 4 bases from V and 1 base from J, with 23 bases between. Here the CDR3 reads CASSPNLTPGPLSGNTIYF. The CDR3 coding sequence is TGCGCCAGCAGCCCGAACCTAACTCCGGGCCCCCTGTCTGGAAACACCATATATTTT.

The rearrangement joins TRBV10-3 to TRBJ2-3; D may be TRBD2 (6 bases). In germline, CDR1 is ENHRY, CDR2 SYGVKD. V lost 11 bases, J lost 1 base, and 13 bases lay in between. The CDR3 loop spans 13 amino acids. The DNA for the CDR3 is TGTGCCGCCCGGGACTCACGCACAGATACGCAGTATTTT. It yields the protein CAARDSRTDTQYF.

This clone was seen just once. The rearrangement joins TRBV11-2 to TRBJ1-5; 7 bases map to TRBD1. Germline CDR1 is SGHAT and CDR2 is FQNNGV. Trimming removed 6 bases from V and 7 bases from J; junction bases left unmatched: 12. This CDR3 spans 15 amino acids. Here the CDR3 reads CASSSGGQSVQPQHF. The CDR3 nucleotides are TGTGCCAGCAGTTCAGGGGGGCAGTCAGTGCAGCCCCAGCATTTT.

The chain recombines TRBV5-1 with TRBJ2-2, with D maybe TRBD2 (5 bases). This CDR3 is 14 amino acids long. V lost 0 bases and J lost 6, with 9 bases in between. Germline values: CDR1 SGHRS, CDR2 YFSETQ. This CDR3 reads CASSLAPSSGELFF. The CDR3 DNA follows: TGCGCCAGCAGCTTGGCGCCTAGCTCCGGGGAGCTGTTTTTT.

The rearrangement links TRBV30 to TRBJ2-7; 8 bases fit TRBD2. The V gene end was trimmed by 3 bases and the J gene end by 0 bases; junction bases not matched to a gene: 7. The CDR3 consists of 15 residues. The germline V gene encodes CDR1 GTSNPN and CDR2 SVGIG (reference sequence). The CDR3 bases are TGTGCCTGGAGCTTCCTTAGCGGGACCTCCTACGAGCAGTACTTC. Its translation: CAWSFLSGTSYEQYF.

The genes are TRBV7-9 and TRBJ2-7; 10 nucleotides agree with TRBD1. Germline CDR1 and CDR2: SEHNR and FQNEAQ (reference sequence). V gave up 5 bases and J gave up 0 bases; unmatched junction bases: 7. CDR3 length: 16 residues. Here the CDR3 reads CASSARDRGSSYEQYF. CDR3 sequence (DNA): TGTGCCAGCAGCGCCCGGGACAGGGGAAGCTCCTACGAGCAGTACTTC.